These T cell receptor beta chains were read from a single sample in a study of T-cell reconstitution after alpha-beta-depleted transplantation in children. Each CDR3 protein gets one entry after TCRdb re-called the PCR reads with MiXCR. The data hold about 110,000 distinct CDR3 sequences, with 10% observed a single time. Sequenced here: PBMCs from the stem cell graft donor, sampled from the stem cell graft. Receptors were obtained from a human donor who donated a stem cell graft to a child with acute lymphoblastic leukemia. CDR3s include the opening cysteine and the closing phenylalanine or tryptophan. A D gene is named only where the DNA matches it firmly. Where a row states a size, it is once, few, many or the class of an expanded clone; other rows omit it.

d_call clone_size j_call v_call cdr3_nt cdr3_aa
TRBD2 many TRBJ2-2 TRBV3-1 TGTGCCAGCAGCCAAGATTCCCTGACTAGCGGGGGGGGTAACACCGGGGAGCTGTTTTTT CASSQDSLTSGGGNTGELFF
TRBD2 many TRBJ2-3 TRBV7-2 TGTGCCAGCAGCTCCACTGGACTAGTAACAGATACGCAGTATTTT CASSSTGLVTDTQYF
NA many TRBJ2-7 TRBV10-2 TGCGCCAGCAGTGGAGGACCGGGTGCCTACGAGCAGTACTTC CASSGGPGAYEQYF
TRBD1 many TRBJ2-7 TRBV12-3/TRBV12-4 TGTGCCAGCAGTACACGACAGGGGGTAACTTACGAGCAGTACTTC CASSTRQGVTYEQYF
NA few TRBJ2-2 TRBV7-3 TGTGCCAGCAGCTTAAAACTAGCCGGAGGGACCGGGGAGCTGTTTTTT CASSLKLAGGTGELFF
TRBD1 many TRBJ2-1 TRBV5-1 TGCGCCAGCAGCTTGGCCGGGACAGTCTCCTACAATGAGCAGTTCTTC CASSLAGTVSYNEQFF
NA many TRBJ1-1 TRBV27 TGTGCCAGCAGCGCCAGAGGAAGCACTGAAGCTTTCTTT CASSARGSTEAFF
NA many TRBJ2-3 TRBV20-1 TGCAGTGCTAGAGTCGGGGGGCCGTCCTATACGCAGTATTTT CSARVGGPSYTQYF
NA NA TRBJ2-5 TRBV11-2 TGTGCCAGCAGCTTATCTGTGGGAGCCCCGCAAGAGACCCAGTACTTC CASSLSVGAPQETQYF
TRBD2 many TRBJ2-2 TRBV7-8 TGTGCCAGCAGCCCCCGGACTAGCAGCGGGGAGCTGTTTTTT CASSPRTSSGELFF
NA NA TRBJ2-1 TRBV5-4 TGTGCCAGCAGCTTGTACGAGAATGAGCAGTTCTTC CASSLYENEQFF